A selection of T cell receptor beta chains follows, all from one sample in a study of blood T cell repertoires in COVID-19. The table came from immunoSEQ multiplex PCR; TCRdb's copy has only in-frame clones and leaves some out. Found here are 84,000 or so clones, approximately 86% of them singletons; the top ten hold 25% to 35%. Sample: peripheral blood. These receptors originate from a woman aged 80 or over with acute or convalescent COVID-19. The CDR3 runs from the conserved cysteine through the conserved F or W. The D gene is left open where the match is weak. A row's size may be missing; if present it is once, few, many or a size class.

>.|TRBV7-9|few|TRBJ1-1
CASSLAASGKAFF
TGTGCCAGCAGCTTAGCGGCGTCAGGGAAAGCTTTCTTT
>TRBD1|TRBV5-1|.|TRBJ2-5
CASSWTGGEETQYF
TGCGCCAGCAGCTGGACAGGGGGGGAAGAGACCCAGTACTTC
>.|TRBV27|.|TRBJ1-1
CASSFWQGNTEAFF
TGTGCCAGCAGTTTTTGGCAGGGGAACACTGAAGCTTTCTTT
>TRBD1|TRBV19|.|TRBJ2-7
CASSIEHRGYSEQYF
TGTGCCAGTAGTATAGAACACAGGGGTTATTCCGAGCAGTACTTC
>.|TRBV5-1|.|TRBJ2-5
CASSLMNGISGETQYF
TGCGCCAGCAGCTTGATGAACGGGATAAGTGGAGAGACCCAGTACTTC
>.|TRBV12-3/TRBV12-4|.|TRBJ1-5
CASSRALGEPQHF
TGTGCCAGCAGCCGGGCCCTCGGGGAGCCCCAGCATTTT
>TRBD2|TRBV6-6|few|TRBJ2-7
CASSYPSGREVDEQYF
TGTGCCAGCAGTTACCCGAGCGGGAGGGAGGTCGACGAGCAGTACTTC
>.|TRBV18|.|TRBJ1-3
CASSPNRDGNTIYF
TGTGCCAGCTCACCAAACAGAGATGGAAACACCATATATTTT
>.|TRBV15|.|TRBJ1-5
CATSRAGNQPQHF
TGTGCCACCAGCAGAGCGGGGAATCAGCCCCAGCATTTT
>.|TRBV11-3|.|TRBJ2-7
CASSPGGGSYEQYF
TGTGCCAGCAGCCCTGGGGGCGGCTCCTACGAGCAGTACTTC